The rows below give T cell receptor beta chains drawn from one sample of a study of blood T cell repertoires in COVID-19. Using immunoSEQ multiplex PCR, the repertoire was profiled, and TCRdb retains in-frame clones only, with some absent. The table lists about 220,000 clones, more than 70% of them singletons, with 9.5% to 15% in the top ten. The sample consisted of peripheral blood. These receptors were obtained from a human donor in a cohort sampled during active COVID-19. Both conserved end residues are trimmed from each CDR3. The listing skips clone size in some rows; elsewhere it reads once, few, many or a size class.

size,V,J,CDR3
NA,TRBV6-5,TRBJ1-4,ASSSRGLLNEKLF
NA,TRBV24-1,TRBJ1-1,ATSDGGQGYTEAF
many,TRBV19,TRBJ2-3,ATTGQGADTQY
NA,TRBV19,TRBJ2-1,ASSRVETSGNRREQF
NA,TRBV10-3,TRBJ2-3,AITERDTQY
NA,TRBV5-1,TRBJ1-2,ASSQGQGNYGYT
NA,TRBV6-6,TRBJ2-7,AGAGSKGDRREQY
NA,TRBV18,TRBJ2-3,ASSPGTSSTQY
NA,TRBV7-9,TRBJ1-6,ASSLGPEHGNSPLH
NA,TRBV27,TRBJ1-2,ASTQGQGDGYT
NA,TRBV6-5,TRBJ1-3,ASRRVGQSF
NA,TRBV7-9,TRBJ2-7,ASSFPGPSEQY
NA,TRBV5-8,TRBJ1-4,ASSAGSTNEKLF
NA,TRBV15,TRBJ2-1,ATSIGLESHNEQF
NA,TRBV29-1,TRBJ1-1,SALGAGVGNTEAF
NA,TRBV5-1,TRBJ2-3,ASSLGSSDTQY
few,TRBV7-2,TRBJ1-2,ASSLDRGHYGYT
NA,TRBV11-2,TRBJ2-5,ASSASGTSGVETQY
NA,TRBV21-1,TRBJ2-1,ASSKSLAPYNEQF
NA,TRBV19,TRBJ2-2,ASREGQATGELF
few,TRBV5-4,TRBJ1-2,ASTNSYGYT
NA,TRBV5-4,TRBJ1-1,ASRRTEMNTEAF
NA,TRBV5-4,TRBJ2-3,ASSVRQAEADTQY
once,TRBV7-7,TRBJ2-5,ASSPHAGVQETQY
few,TRBV2,TRBJ2-5,ASRGISGQEETQY
NA,TRBV18,TRBJ1-5,ASSPAQPQH
NA,TRBV20-1,TRBJ2-1,SASPYGQYNEQF
NA,TRBV7-2,TRBJ2-1,ASSPTGLADYNEQF
NA,TRBV11-2,TRBJ2-7,ASSPGLAAYEQY
NA,TRBV5-4,TRBJ2-1,ASSLARELYNEQF
NA,TRBV24-1,TRBJ2-3,ATSDPNRGQGTDTQY
NA,TRBV9,TRBJ2-1,ASSPSGQSSYNEQF
NA,TRBV6-2/TRBV6-3,TRBJ1-2,ASSWGGYGYT
NA,TRBV7-3,TRBJ1-1,ASSSQGPPNTEAF
NA,TRBV6-2/TRBV6-3,TRBJ1-1,ASSYRNRGTEAF
few,TRBV29-1,TRBJ2-2,SVDWTGAGELF
NA,TRBV28,TRBJ2-2,ASSFWQTYTGELF
NA,TRBV9,TRBJ2-7,ASSPRGTGSPEQY
few,TRBV7-2,TRBJ1-3,ASSLDRERGNTIY
NA,TRBV7-2,TRBJ1-1,ASSFSGPGRTEAF
few,TRBV19,TRBJ2-7,ASSTGTGGYYSYEQY
NA,TRBV28,TRBJ2-1,ASSFLPLEQNNEQF
NA,TRBV7-9,TRBJ1-2,ASSVDRVRGGGYT
NA,TRBV2,TRBJ2-3,ASIRTGGTDTQY
NA,TRBV6-5,TRBJ2-7,ASSRQGLFYEQY
NA,TRBV7-9,TRBJ2-3,ASSRGGLAVTDTQY
NA,TRBV28,TRBJ1-5,ASRGRGSNNQPQH
few,TRBV7-9,TRBJ2-7,ASSERMTGVEQY
NA,TRBV28,TRBJ2-3,ASSLQGAQLDTQY